The text below deals with one T cell receptor (beta chain). This clone's antigen is unknown. Per-base qualities were not stored, and no clone one base away is much larger. The immunoSEQ assay was applied to genomic DNA to generate the TCR beta chain sequences. The study's own analysis went as follows. CDR3 sequences that did not begin with the conserved framework cysteine at position 104 were removed manually. To get clonality, the normalized Shannon's Diversity Index was subtracted from one, giving values from 0 (maximal diversity) to 1 (oligoclonal). Differences in the frequency of the same CDR3 between samples, such as brain versus blood, were assessed with chi-squared comparison-of-proportions tests. Public clonotypes were identified by searching immuneACCESS, and similarity to known antiviral clonotypes was assessed with the VDJdb browser. TCRdb's version of the immuneACCESS table is confined to in-frame rearrangements and falls short of the full clone set. An unresolved V gene accounts for under half of the shortfall where checked; the remainder is of unknown origin. The DNA gave D and trimming, while V, J and clone size come from that table. For this sample the table gives hundreds of thousands of clones, of which about 94% were detected only once. About 6% of the sample is held by the ten biggest clonotypes.

CDR1 and CDR2, looked up from the germline V gene (reference sequence), are GTSNPN and SVGIG. The cysteine opens and the phenylalanine closes a CDR3 of 15 amino acids. The read is trimmed to its CDR3 DNA, 45 bases read in frame from base 1. V loses 0 bases of germline sequence and J loses 5 bases, and the interval between the two ends is 16 bases. These data originate in a study of brain T cells in children with intractable seizures (dated by TCRdb to about 2021). General notes on the study: A NanoString immunology panel was first used to screen resected brain tissue from nearly 55 pediatric epilepsy surgery cases for immune gene transcripts. Of the approximately 12 selected surgery cases, pre-surgery blood was also sequenced for eight, so four had brain tissue only. Beyond this particular receptor, the publication reports: Viral specificity was inferred only from CDR3 sequence similarity, and patients' HCMV serostatus was unknown. Because sequencing depth was different between pre-surgery and post-surgery blood, clones absent from the pre-surgery sample may reflect undersampling.

The time point label here, explained by the study, means: blood from clinic visit 5 months post-surgery; TSC patient then seizure free. The surgery cases that showed the highest brain T cell transcript signatures were chosen for TCR beta chain sequencing of brain tissue, and of blood when it was available. Before surgery, patients had received at least one anti-epileptic drug. The TCR-sequenced patients were children whose drug-resistant epilepsy was caused by tuberous sclerosis complex, focal cortical dysplasia, Rasmussen encephalitis or hemimegalencephaly. Bulk genomic DNA was isolated from unsorted brain tissue and whole blood using the Monarch genomic DNA purification kit.

The chain links TRBV30 with TRBJ1-2; the D gene cannot be resolved reliably. The origin of this receptor is a boy under two years old with tuberous sclerosis and intractable seizures. The input for sequencing was peripheral blood, taken roughly 5 months after surgery. The CDR3 reads as follows: CAWSVRVASMYGYTF. The nucleotides read TGTGCCTGGAGTGTACGGGTGGCTAGCATGTATGGCTACACCTTC.